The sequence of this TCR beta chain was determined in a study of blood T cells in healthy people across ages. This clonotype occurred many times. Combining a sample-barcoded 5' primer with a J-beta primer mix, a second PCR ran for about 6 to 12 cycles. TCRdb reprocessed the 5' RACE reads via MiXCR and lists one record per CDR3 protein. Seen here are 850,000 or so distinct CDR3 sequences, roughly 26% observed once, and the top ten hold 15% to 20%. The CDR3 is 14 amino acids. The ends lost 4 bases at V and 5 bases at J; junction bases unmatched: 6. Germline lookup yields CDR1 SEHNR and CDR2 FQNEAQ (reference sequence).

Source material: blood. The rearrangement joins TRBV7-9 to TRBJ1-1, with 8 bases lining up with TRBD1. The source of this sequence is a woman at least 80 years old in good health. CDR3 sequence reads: CASSSLRGRTEAFF. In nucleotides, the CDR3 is TGTGCCAGCAGCTCACTCAGGGGGCGAACTGAAGCTTTCTTT.